These T cell receptor beta chains were read from a single sample in a study of T cell repertoires and Cas9 in healthy adults. Measured with immunoSEQ multiplex PCR; TCRdb has only the in-frame clones, and not every one. The sample shows about 14,000 clones, roughly 87% of them seen only once. The sequenced sample was Tregs (CD4+, CD25+, CD127-, CD137-, CD154-) from PBMCs; culture status not recorded. The receptor set was obtained from a human donor in good health. CDR3s leave out the opening cysteine and the closing phenylalanine or tryptophan. The order of the fields is J gene, V gene, clone size, CDR3 protein. Size tells how often a clone was seen (once, few, many) or the class of an expanded clone, and some rows leave it out.

>TRBJ2-5|TRBV28|NA
ASSRGETQY
>TRBJ2-1|TRBV6-6|NA
ASRDSSYNEQF
>TRBJ2-3|TRBV30|NA
AWRVITDTQY
>TRBJ1-4|TRBV19|NA
ASSSGSSEKLF
>TRBJ1-1|TRBV9|once
ASSVATTRATEAF
>TRBJ1-5|TRBV12-5|NA
ASGLATGGYQPQH
>TRBJ1-1|TRBV5-1|NA
ASSLEVDGRNEAF
>TRBJ1-1|TRBV19|NA
ASSPGTGKTEAF
>TRBJ2-2|TRBV10-3|NA
AIRPARNTGELF
>TRBJ1-1|TRBV7-2|NA
ASSPTGTGEAF
>TRBJ1-4|TRBV7-9|few
ASSFLAATNEKLF
>TRBJ1-2|TRBV5-1|NA
ASRPGQGNYGYT
>TRBJ2-2|TRBV5-5|NA
ASSSAPGPSAGELF
>TRBJ1-4|TRBV4-1|medium-sized
ASSQVTGWKLF
>TRBJ1-4|TRBV6-1|NA
ASSEASASEKLF
>TRBJ1-1|TRBV7-9|NA
ASSQGQGSPNAF
>TRBJ1-5|TRBV27|once
ASQIRDRGRQPQH
>TRBJ2-3|TRBV4-3|once
ASSQDYLKALSGTSTDTQY
>TRBJ2-1|TRBV11-3|NA
ASRRTQHGNEQF
>TRBJ2-6|TRBV6-4|NA
ASSDYGYSGANVLT
>TRBJ2-1|TRBV7-9|NA
ASSRTLMQPSYNEQF
>TRBJ1-5|TRBV9|NA
ASSARQGALRQPQH
>TRBJ2-7|TRBV7-8|NA
ASSSRAQGAYYEQY
>TRBJ2-6|TRBV10-3|NA
AISGDRQGTGANVLT
>TRBJ2-3|TRBV6-5|NA
ASSYIGTQY
>TRBJ2-3|TRBV6-6|NA
ASSEVGLHTQY
>TRBJ2-5|TRBV7-8|NA
ASSLMGRPVQETQY
>TRBJ2-3|TRBV19|NA
AARRGGQDTQY
>TRBJ1-2|TRBV7-3|NA
ASSSSGTGGYT
>TRBJ2-1|TRBV2|once
ASSGLAAYNEQF